This TCR beta chain originates from a study of naive and memory T cell subsets. Study-level findings and limits: The RNA method is potentially sensitive to activation and differentiation changes.

A few counts support this clonotype. Antigen: not known. TCR cDNA received a 3' ligated oligonucleotide that carried a UMI. Unsorted total RNA, roughly 1 to 1000 ng, was DNase treated before reverse transcription. The length of the CDR3 is 20 residues. The V and J ends lost 4 bases and 0 bases, in that order; junction bases with no gene match: 9. Ligated cDNA underwent four rounds of PCR with nested alpha and beta constant region primers and SP2. Reverse transcription of blood and skin TCR RNA was primed at alpha and beta constant regions. Each CDR3 protein is one row after TCRdb ran MiXCR on the 5' RACE reads. Counted here are roughly 56,000 distinct CDR3 sequences, roughly 7% occurring once; the ten biggest clones make up 9% to 10%.

The clonotype was recovered from a male donor in good health. The chain is built from TRBV12-3 or TRBV12-4 and TRBJ2-2; 15 bases align to TRBD2. CDR3 DNA sequence: TGTGCCAGCAGTTCGCGGACTAGCGGGAGGGCCGGAGCGAACACCGGGGAGCTGTTTTTT. This gives the protein CASSSRTSGRAGANTGELFF.